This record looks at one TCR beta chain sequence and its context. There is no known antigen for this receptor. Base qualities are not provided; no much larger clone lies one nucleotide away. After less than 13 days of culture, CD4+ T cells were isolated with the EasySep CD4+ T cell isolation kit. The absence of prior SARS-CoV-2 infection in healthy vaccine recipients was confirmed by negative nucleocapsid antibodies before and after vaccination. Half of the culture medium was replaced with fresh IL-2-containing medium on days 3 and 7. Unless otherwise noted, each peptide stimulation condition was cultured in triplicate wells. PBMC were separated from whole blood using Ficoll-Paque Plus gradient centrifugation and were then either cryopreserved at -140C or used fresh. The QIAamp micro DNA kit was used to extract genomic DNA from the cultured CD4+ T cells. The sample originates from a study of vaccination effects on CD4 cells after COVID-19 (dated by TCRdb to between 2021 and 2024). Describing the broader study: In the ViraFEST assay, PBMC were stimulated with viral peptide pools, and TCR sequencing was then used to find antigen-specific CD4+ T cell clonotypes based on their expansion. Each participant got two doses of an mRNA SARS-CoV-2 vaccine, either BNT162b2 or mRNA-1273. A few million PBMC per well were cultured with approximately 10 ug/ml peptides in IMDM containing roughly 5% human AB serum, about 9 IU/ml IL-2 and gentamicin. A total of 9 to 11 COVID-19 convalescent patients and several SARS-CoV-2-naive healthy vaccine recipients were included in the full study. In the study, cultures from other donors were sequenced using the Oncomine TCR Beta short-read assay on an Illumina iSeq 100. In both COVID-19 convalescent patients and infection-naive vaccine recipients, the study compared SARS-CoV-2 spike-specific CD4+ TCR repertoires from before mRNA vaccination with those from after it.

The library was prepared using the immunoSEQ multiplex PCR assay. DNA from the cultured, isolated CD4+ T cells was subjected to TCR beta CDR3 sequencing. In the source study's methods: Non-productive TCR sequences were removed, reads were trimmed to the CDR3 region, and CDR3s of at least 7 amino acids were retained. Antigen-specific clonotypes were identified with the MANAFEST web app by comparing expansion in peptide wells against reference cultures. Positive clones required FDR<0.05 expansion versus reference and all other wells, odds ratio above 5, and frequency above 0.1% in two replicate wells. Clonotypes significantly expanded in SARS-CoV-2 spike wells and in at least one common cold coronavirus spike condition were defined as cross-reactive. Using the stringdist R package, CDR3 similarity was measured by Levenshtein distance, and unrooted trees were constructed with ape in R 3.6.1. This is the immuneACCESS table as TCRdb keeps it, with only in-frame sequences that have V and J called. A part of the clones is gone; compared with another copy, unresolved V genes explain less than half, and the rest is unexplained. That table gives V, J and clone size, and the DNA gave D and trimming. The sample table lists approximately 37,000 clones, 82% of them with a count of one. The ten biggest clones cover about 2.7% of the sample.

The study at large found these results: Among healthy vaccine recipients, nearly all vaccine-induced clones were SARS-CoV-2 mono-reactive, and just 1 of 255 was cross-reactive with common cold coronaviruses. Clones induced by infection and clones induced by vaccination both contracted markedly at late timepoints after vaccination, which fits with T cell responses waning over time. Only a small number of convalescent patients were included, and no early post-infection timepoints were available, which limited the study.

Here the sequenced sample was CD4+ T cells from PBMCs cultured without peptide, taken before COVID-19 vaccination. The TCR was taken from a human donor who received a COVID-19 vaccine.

The nucleotides read TGCGCCAGCAGCCAAGGGGACAACTCTGGAAACACCATATATTTT. The translation is CASSQGDNSGNTIYF. The chain is made from TRBV4-1 and TRBJ1-3; perhaps TRBD1 is the D gene, with 6 bases matching. According to the germline V gene, CDR1 reads MGHRA and CDR2 reads YSYEKL. The CDR3 holds 15 amino acids from the cysteine to the phenylalanine. Only the CDR3 part of the read is kept: 45 bases, read in frame from the first base. V sheds 1 base and J sheds 0 bases, leaving 7 bases between their ends.